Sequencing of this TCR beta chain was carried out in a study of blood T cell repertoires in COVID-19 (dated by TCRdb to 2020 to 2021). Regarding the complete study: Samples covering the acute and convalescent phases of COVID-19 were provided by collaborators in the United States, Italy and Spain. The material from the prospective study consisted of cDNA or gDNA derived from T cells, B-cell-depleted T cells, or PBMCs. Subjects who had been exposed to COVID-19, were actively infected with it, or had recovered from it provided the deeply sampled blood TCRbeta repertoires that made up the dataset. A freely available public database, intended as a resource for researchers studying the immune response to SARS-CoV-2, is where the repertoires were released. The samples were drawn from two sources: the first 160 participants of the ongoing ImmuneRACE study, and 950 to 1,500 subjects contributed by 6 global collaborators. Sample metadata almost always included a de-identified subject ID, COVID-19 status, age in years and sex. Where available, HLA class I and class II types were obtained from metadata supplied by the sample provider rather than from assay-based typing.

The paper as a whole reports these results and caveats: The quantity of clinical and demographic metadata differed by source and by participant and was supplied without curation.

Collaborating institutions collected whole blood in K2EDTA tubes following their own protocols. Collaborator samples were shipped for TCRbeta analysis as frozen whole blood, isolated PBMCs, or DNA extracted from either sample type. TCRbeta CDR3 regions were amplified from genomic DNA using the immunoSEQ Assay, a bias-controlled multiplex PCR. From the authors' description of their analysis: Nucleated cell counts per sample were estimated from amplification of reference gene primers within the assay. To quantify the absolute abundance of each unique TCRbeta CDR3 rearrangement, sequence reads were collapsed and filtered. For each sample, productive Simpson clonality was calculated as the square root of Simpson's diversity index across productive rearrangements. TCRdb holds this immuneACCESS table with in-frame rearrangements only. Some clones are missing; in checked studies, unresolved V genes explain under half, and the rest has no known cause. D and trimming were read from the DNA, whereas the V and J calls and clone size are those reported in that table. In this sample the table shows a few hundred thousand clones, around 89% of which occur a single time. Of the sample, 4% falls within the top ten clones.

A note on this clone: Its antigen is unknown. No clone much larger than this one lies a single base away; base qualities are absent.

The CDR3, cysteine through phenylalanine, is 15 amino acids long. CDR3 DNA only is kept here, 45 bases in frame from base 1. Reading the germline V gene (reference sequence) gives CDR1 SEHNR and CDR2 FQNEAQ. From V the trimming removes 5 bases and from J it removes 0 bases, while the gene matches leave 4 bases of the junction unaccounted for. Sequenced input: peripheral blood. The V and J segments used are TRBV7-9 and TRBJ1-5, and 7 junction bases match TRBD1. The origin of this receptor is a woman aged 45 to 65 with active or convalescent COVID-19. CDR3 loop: CASSRGGNSNQPQHF. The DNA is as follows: TGTGCCAGCAGCCGAGGGGGCAATAGCAATCAGCCCCAGCATTTT. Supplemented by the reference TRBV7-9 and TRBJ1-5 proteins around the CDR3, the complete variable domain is DTGVSQNPRHKITKRGQNVTFRCDPISEHNRLYWYRQTLGQGPEFLTYFQNEAQLEKSRLLSDRFSAERPKGSFSTLEIQRTEQGDSAMYLCASSRGGNSNQPQHFGDGTRLSIL.